Included here is one T cell receptor beta chain sequence, with context. Its matching antigen is unknown. The data originate from a study of CD8+ T cells in alopecia areata. Study findings and constraints: Scalp clonality and expanded CD8+ clones among the top 100 were significantly decreased by tofacitinib. In patients, TCRs were shared less clearly than in mice, and HLA may possibly be involved.

Extracted RNA was reverse transcribed into cDNA, the sequencing template. Assay: immunoSEQ multiplex PCR; the TCRdb copy retains only in-frame clones and omits some. The repertoire holds some 45,000 clones, with around nine tenths as singletons. Treatment defined: oral pan-JAK inhibitor, 5-10 mg twice daily. The germline CDR1 and CDR2 sequences are SEHNR and FQNEAQ (reference sequence). Trimming left V 5 bases short and J 2 bases short, with 18 bases between. CDR3 size: 16 residues. V and J are TRBV7-9 and TRBJ2-5; D is perhaps TRBD2 (6 bases). The origin of this receptor is a human donor with alopecia areata. The specimen was CD8+ T cells sorted from blood, collected at week 24, from a patient treated with tofacitinib. CDR3 residues: CASSGEPLATQETQYF. CDR3 bases: TGTGCCAGCAGCGGAGAACCCCTAGCGACACAAGAGACCCAGTACTTC.